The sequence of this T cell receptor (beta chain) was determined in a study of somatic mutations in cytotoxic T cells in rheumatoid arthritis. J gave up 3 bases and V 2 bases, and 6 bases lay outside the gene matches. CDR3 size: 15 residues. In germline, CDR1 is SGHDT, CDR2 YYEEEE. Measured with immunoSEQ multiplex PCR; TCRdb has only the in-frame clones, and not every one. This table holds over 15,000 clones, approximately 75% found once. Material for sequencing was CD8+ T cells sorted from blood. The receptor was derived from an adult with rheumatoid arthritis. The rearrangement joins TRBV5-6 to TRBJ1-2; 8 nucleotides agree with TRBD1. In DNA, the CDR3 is TGTGCCAGCAGCTTCTTGGGACAGGAGTACTATGGCTACACCTTC. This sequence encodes CASSFLGQEYYGYTF. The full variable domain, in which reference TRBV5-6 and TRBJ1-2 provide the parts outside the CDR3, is DAGVTQSPTHLIKTRGQQVTLRCSPKSGHDTVSWYQQALGQGPQFIFQYYEEEERQRGNFPDRFSGHQFPNYSSELNVNALLLGDSALYLCASSFLGQEYYGYTFGSGTRLTVV.